This T cell receptor beta chain comes out of a study of beta chain features in type 1 diabetes (dated by TCRdb to the late 2010s). Looking at the study overall: Mean age, gender distribution, total cell number and subset yield were not different between patients and healthy donors. Regulatory and stem cell-like memory subsets were isolated from only 8 patients and about 8 healthy donors, whereas naive and central memory subsets came from all 30 or so donors. Across all samples, 107,917,701 sorted cells were examined, and cell number per subset correlated strongly with RNA yield. In the study, TCRB repertoires of sorted circulating CD4+ T cell subsets from recently diagnosed type 1 diabetes patients were compared with those of matched healthy donors.

The paper's findings and limits, for the study overall: Type 1 diabetes patients showed a moderate but significant shortening of TCRB CDR3 length in all four CD4+ subsets. HLA sub-analyses involved small numbers of individuals, so any influence of HLA type on TCRB rearrangement remained unresolved. Because cDNA rather than genomic DNA was sequenced, highly expressing activated cells could have been over-represented, although no difference in activation and CD3 levels was found between groups. Shorter templates might be favored by PCR, yet because patient and control samples were amplified and corrected together, any such skew would affect both groups equally. At VDJ recombination sites, patients with type 1 diabetes made fewer insertions and deleted more nucleotides, a pattern implying thymic rearrangement abnormalities. Naive, central memory and regulatory TCRB repertoires appeared to be more alike among patients than among healthy donors.

The CDR3 measures 14 amino acids from cysteine to phenylalanine. Of all the DNA, just the CDR3 is kept, 42 bases in frame from base 1. Trimming removed 6 bases from V and 1 base from J; the gene matches leave 3 bases unexplained. Based on the germline V gene, the CDR1 and CDR2 sequences are MNHEY and SVGAGI. A single peripheral blood draw of around 120 mL on average was collected from each donor into heparinised tubes. Using a panel that included CD45RO, CCR7, CD25, CD127, CD95 and CD27, naive, central memory, regulatory and stem cell-like memory CD4+ T cells were sorted on a BD FACSAria II. Every sorted population had a purity above 95%. PBMCs were isolated immediately by Lymphoprep density gradient centrifugation and stained directly without culture. So that batch effects would be minimized, each experiment stained and sorted samples in pairs, pairing one healthy donor with one patient. With regard to this clone: Its antigen is still unknown. Base-call qualities are not available, and no considerably larger clone is one nucleotide away. The sample holds other DNA sequences that translate to the same CDR3.

The High Capacity cDNA Reverse Transcription Kit was used to reverse transcribe all of the isolated RNA, meaning that expressed TCRB transcripts were what got sequenced. Deep immunoSEQ sequencing was applied to naive, central memory and regulatory T cell samples, giving an average of about 3.7 million total reads per sample. Sorted cells were lysed in RLT buffer, and RNA was extracted using DNase-treated RNeasy Micro or Mini kits according to cell number. Each cell subset was processed on its own to prevent cross-contamination, while patient and healthy donor samples were processed together. The immunoSEQ multiplex PCR was used to amplify TCRB sequences from cDNA, generating 87-bp fragments that spanned the CDR3 region. Sequencing of the amplicons was performed on the Illumina HiSeq platform. The authors' analysis ran thus. Synthetic template baselines were used to correct PCR bias computationally, reads within Hamming distance 2 were collapsed together, and singletons that could not be merged were discarded. By aligning reads against IMGT, V, D and J genes, CDR3 length, and insertions or deletions at six rearrangement sites were assigned. Within each subset, clonotype counts were normalized to sorted cell number, and only after that were true diversity and Gini coefficients computed with the tcR R package. The overlap coefficient, calculated on TCRB nucleotide sequences, was used to measure repertoire sharing. Out-of-frame TCRB sequences from naive cells were analyzed to stand in for the pre-selection repertoire. This immuneACCESS table, as held by TCRdb, lists in-frame sequences with V and J called but not all clones. Of the missing ones, under half trace to an unresolved V gene in checked studies; the others have no known cause. D and trimming were read from the DNA, whereas the V and J calls and clone size are those reported in that table. This sample lists around 300,000 clones; approximately 10% were detected once. Clones ranked in the top ten supply over 0.015% of the sample.

The chain employs TRBV6-5 and TRBJ1-1, with 9 bases aligning to TRBD1. Sample: naive CD4+ T cells from blood. The cell subset or site label here, explained by the study, means: true naive CD4+ T cells. The origin of this receptor is a young woman in good health. At the DNA level, the sequence is TGTGCCAGCAGGGTGGACAGGGGGAACACTGAAGCTTTCTTT. Its translation reads: CASRVDRGNTEAFF.